This TCR beta chain was found in a study of Graves' ophthalmopathy and Graves' hyperthyroidism. Germline lookup yields CDR1 MNHEY and CDR2 SVGEGT. The CDR3 runs 14 residues. V was pared by 7 bases and J by 6 bases, with 19 bases between. Researchers took RNA transcripts and amplified TCR beta CDR3 regions from them. The workflow started with a first-round RT-PCR run with HTBI primers and then moved on to a second-round multiplex PCR. TCRdb processed the multiplex PCR reads anew with MiXCR; each CDR3 protein has one entry. The sample includes around 400,000 distinct CDR3 sequences, 15% to 20% seen only once; the top ten take roughly 1.5%.

Sequences were obtained from peripheral blood. V gene TRBV6-2 or TRBV6-3 combines with J gene TRBJ2-7; D remains ambiguous. This clonotype was obtained from a young woman with Graves' ophthalmopathy. CDR3 region: CASTSPRWGTEQYF. CDR3 DNA sequence: TGTGCCAGCACTTCACCCCGCTGGGGAACCGAGCAGTACTTC.